Each of the 9 T cell receptor beta chains below was sequenced from the same sample in a study of OX40 agonist ivuxolimab in advanced cancers. Using immunoSEQ multiplex PCR, the repertoire was profiled, and TCRdb retains in-frame clones only, with some absent. Of over 95,000 clones detected, more than 85% appear once; the ten largest clones hold roughly 0.33%. The sequencing here drew on CD4+ or CD8+ T cells sorted from blood, taken in a trial of the OX40 agonist ivuxolimab. These receptors were obtained from an adult with an advanced solid tumor such as melanoma, head and neck, liver or kidney cancer.

V and J are TRBV18 and TRBJ1-5, with 10 bases matching TRBD1. The CDR3 is 17 amino acids. The germline gives CDR1 KGHSH, CDR2 LQKENI. V shed 1 base and J 6 bases; nucleotides not matched to a gene: 9. The CDR3 DNA sequence: TGTGCCAGCTCACCACAACCCGACAGGGGGCGGATTCAGCCCCAGCATTTT. Protein sequence: CASSPQPDRGRIQPQHF.

J is TRBJ2-7 and V is TRBV28; no reliable D call. The V end lost 5 bases, the J end lost 2 bases, and 10 bases lay between the germline ends. CDR1 and CDR2 (germline): MDHEN, SYDVKM. CDR3 length: 13 amino acids. DNA for the CDR3: TGTGCCAGCAGTCTTCAAGATACCTACGAGCAGTACTTC. It encodes CASSLQDTYEQYF.

The chain carries TRBV4-2 and TRBJ2-5, with TRBD1 matching over 7 bases. Germline V gene sequence: CDR1 LGHNA, CDR2 YNFKEQ. The CDR3 has 15 residues. J lost 4 bases, V lost 2 bases, and 7 bases had no gene match. This CDR3 is CASSQTQGYRETQYF. DNA for the CDR3: TGTGCCAGCAGCCAAACACAGGGGTATAGAGAGACCCAGTACTTC.

V is TRBV28 and J is TRBJ2-5; 12 bases are shared with TRBD1. Unmatched junction bases numbered 3, after V lost 2 bases and J lost 5 bases. The V gene's germline CDR1 is MDHEN and CDR2 SYDVKM. The CDR3 contains 15 residues. CDR3 sequence (DNA): TGTGCCAGCAGTTTAGGGACAGGGGGCTCGGAGACCCAGTACTTC. Residues: CASSLGTGGSETQYF.

The chain combines TRBV5-4 with TRBJ2-2; 12 nucleotides align to TRBD2. The J segment lost 8 bases and the V segment lost 3 bases, leaving 11 bases of the junction unmatched. The CDR3 consists of 17 residues. Germline CDR1 and CDR2: SGHNT and YYREEE (reference sequence). This CDR3 reads CASSSEGRLAGAGELFF. The CDR3 nucleotides read TGTGCCAGCAGCTCGGAGGGTAGACTAGCGGGAGCTGGGGAGCTGTTTTTT.

J is TRBJ1-2 and V is TRBV6-5; the D gene is possibly TRBD1 (5 bases). Germline lookup yields CDR1 MNHEY and CDR2 SVGAGI. CDR3 length: 13 residues. V was cut by 5 bases and J by 8 bases, with 15 bases left in between. As DNA, the CDR3 is TGTGCCAGCAGTAGGGACCGCGGACGAGGCTACACCTTC. Residues: CASSRDRGRGYTF.

This chain connects TRBV6-1 to TRBJ2-2, with no clear D. Germline CDR1 MNHNS, CDR2 SASEGT. The CDR3 has 14 residues. V was trimmed by 5 bases and J by 5 bases, leaving 12 bases between them. CDR3 residues: CASSRDPLTGELFF. As DNA, the CDR3 is TGTGCCAGCAGTCGCGACCCTCTGACCGGGGAGCTGTTTTTT.

CDR3 nucleotides: TGCGCCAGCAGTCAATCGACTGTACAGGGTTTACTTCTGCAGTTCTTC. As protein: CASSQSTVQGLLLQFF. The chain recombines TRBV23-1 with TRBJ2-1, with TRBD1 as a possible D gene (6 bases). TRBV23-1 is flagged as an ORF with uncertain function. This CDR3 is 16 amino acids long. Trimming stripped 0 bases from V and 12 bases from J, with 21 bases between.

The chain links TRBV14 to TRBJ2-3; 8 bases line up with TRBD2. The V segment lost 7 bases and the J segment 6 bases; nucleotides outside the gene matches: 12. This CDR3 has 15 residues. Germline CDR1 reads SGHDN; CDR2 reads FVKESK. This CDR3 reads CASTPGGPSLDTQYF. The CDR3, as DNA: TGTGCCAGCACCCCGGGAGGGCCAAGTTTGGATACGCAGTATTTT.